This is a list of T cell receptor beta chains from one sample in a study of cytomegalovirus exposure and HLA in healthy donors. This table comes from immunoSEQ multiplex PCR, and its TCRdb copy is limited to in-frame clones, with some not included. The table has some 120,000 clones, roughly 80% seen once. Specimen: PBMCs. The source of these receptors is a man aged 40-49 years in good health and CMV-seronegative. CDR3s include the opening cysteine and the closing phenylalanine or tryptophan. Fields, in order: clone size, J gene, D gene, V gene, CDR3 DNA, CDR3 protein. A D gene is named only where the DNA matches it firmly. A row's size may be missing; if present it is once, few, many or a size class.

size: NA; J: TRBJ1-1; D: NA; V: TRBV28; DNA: TGTGCCAGCAGTCTTCCAGGGTCGGGCACTGAAGCTTTCTTT; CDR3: CASSLPGSGTEAFF
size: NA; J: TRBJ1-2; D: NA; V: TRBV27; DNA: TGTGCCAGCAGTTTAGCGGGGGGGGCGCGAGGCTACACCTTC; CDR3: CASSLAGGARGYTF
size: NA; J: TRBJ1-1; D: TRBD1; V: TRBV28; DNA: TGTGCCAGCAGTCCCCCGGGACAGGGTACGGGCACTGAAGCTTTCTTT; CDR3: CASSPPGQGTGTEAFF
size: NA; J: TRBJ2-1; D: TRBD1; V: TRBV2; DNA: TGTGCCAGCAGTTGGGACAGGGTCAATGAGCAGTTCTTC; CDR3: CASSWDRVNEQFF
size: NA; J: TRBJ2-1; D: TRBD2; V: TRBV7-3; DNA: TGTGCCAGCAGCTTAGATCCAGCGGGAGTGCGGAATGAGCAGTTCTTC; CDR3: CASSLDPAGVRNEQFF
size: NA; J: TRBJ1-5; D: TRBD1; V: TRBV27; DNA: TGTGCCAGCAGTCCCGGGACAGGGATTCAGCCCCAGCATTTT; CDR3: CASSPGTGIQPQHF
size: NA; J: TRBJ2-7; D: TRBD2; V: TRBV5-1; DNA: TGCGCCAGCAGCTTGGCTGCGACTAGCGGGAGTCCTTACGAGCAGTACTTC; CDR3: CASSLAATSGSPYEQYF
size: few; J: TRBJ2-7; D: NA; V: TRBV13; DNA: TGTGCCAGCAGCTCGCGCGGGCGACCCTACGAGCAGTACTTC; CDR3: CASSSRGRPYEQYF
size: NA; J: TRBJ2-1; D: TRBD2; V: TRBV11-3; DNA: TGTGCCAGCAGTCGGGGGGGAGTGGCCAATGAGCAGTTCTTC; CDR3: CASSRGGVANEQFF
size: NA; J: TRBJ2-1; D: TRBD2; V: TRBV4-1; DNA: TGCGCCAGCAGCCAAGAAACTGACGCGCTAGCGGGGGGTAGCTACAATGAGCAGTTCTTC; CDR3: CASSQETDALAGGSYNEQFF
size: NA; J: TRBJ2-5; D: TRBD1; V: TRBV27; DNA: TGTGCCAGCTCAACTTTTCCGGGACAGGGGGTCCTCGAGACCCAGTACTTC; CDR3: CASSTFPGQGVLETQYF
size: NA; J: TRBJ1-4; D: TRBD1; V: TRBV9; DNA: TGTGCCAGCAGCGTAGACGGACAGGGGATGACCGAAAAACTGTTTTTT; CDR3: CASSVDGQGMTEKLFF
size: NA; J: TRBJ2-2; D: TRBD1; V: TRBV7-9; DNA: TGTGCCAGCAGATTCGGGACAGGGGATTTCGGGGAGCTGTTTTTT; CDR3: CASRFGTGDFGELFF
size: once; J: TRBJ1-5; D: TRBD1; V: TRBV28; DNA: TGTGCCAGCAGTTCCGGGACAGCCTACCAGCCCCAGCATTTT; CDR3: CASSSGTAYQPQHF
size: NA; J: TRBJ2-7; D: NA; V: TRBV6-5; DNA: TGTGCCAGCAGTTCCCACGGGGACTACGAGCAGTACTTC; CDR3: CASSSHGDYEQYF
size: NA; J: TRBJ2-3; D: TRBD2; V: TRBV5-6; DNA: TGTGCCAGCAGCATAGGGACTAGCGGGGTCGGGATGGATACGCAGTATTTT; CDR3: CASSIGTSGVGMDTQYF
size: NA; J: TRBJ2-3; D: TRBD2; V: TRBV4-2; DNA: TGTGCCAGCAGCCCAGCCCTCTCTAGCGGGGGGAGCACAGATACGCAGTATTTT; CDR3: CASSPALSSGGSTDTQYF
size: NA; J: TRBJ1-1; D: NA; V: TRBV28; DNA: TGTGCCAGCAGGACACTCCTTAATTACAGGGATAACACTGAAGCTTTCTTT; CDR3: CASRTLLNYRDNTEAFF
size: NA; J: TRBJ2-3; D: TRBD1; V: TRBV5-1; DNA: TGCGCCAGCAGCGGGCAGGGGGAACCCACAGATACGCAGTATTTT; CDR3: CASSGQGEPTDTQYF
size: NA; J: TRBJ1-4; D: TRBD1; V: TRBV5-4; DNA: TGTGCCAGCAGCTCGCCGGGACAGACTAATGAAAAACTGTTTTTT; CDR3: CASSSPGQTNEKLFF
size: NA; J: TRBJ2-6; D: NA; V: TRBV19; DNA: TGTGCCAGTAGATGGAGGGTTGGGGCCAACGTCCTGACTTTC; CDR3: CASRWRVGANVLTF
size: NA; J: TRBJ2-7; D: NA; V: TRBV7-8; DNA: TGTGCCAGCAGCTTAGATTCGGAGGACGAGCAGTACTTC; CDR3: CASSLDSEDEQYF
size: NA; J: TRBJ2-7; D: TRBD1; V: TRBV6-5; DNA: TGTGCCAGCAGTAACAGGGGACCCTACGAGCAGTACTTC; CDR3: CASSNRGPYEQYF
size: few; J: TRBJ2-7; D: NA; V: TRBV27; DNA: TGTGCCAGCAGCTCTAGCGCCAGCTACGAGCAGTACTTC; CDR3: CASSSSASYEQYF
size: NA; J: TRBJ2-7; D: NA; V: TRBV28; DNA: TGTGCCAGCAGCCTATCTCGTGTGTCCTCCTACGAGCAGTACTTC; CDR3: CASSLSRVSSYEQYF
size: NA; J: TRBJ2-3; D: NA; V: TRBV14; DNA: TGTGCCAGCAGCCAAGAGTCCTCCTCAGATACGCAGTATTTT; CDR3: CASSQESSSDTQYF
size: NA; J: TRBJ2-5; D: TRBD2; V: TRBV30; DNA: TGTGCCTGGACCTATGGGGGGGTAGCGGCACAAGAGACCCAGTACTTC; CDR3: CAWTYGGVAAQETQYF